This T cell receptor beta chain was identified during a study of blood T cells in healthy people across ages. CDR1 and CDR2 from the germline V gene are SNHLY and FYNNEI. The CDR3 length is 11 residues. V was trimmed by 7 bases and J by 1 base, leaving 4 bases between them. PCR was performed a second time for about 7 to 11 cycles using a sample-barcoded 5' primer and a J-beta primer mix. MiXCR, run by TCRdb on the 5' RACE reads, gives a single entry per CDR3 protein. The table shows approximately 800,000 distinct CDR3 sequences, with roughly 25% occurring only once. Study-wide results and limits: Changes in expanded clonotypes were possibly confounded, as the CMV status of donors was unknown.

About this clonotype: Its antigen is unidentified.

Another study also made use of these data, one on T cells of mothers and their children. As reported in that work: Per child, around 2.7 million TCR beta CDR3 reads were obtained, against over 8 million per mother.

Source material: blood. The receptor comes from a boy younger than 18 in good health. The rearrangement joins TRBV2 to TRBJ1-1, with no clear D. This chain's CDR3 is CASKGNTEAFF. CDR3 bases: TGTGCCAGCAAAGGGAACACTGAAGCTTTCTTT.